The entry that follows covers one TCR beta chain sequence. Sequencing used immunoSEQ multiplex PCR; TCRdb keeps in-frame clones, though not all of them. The sample carries roughly 9,800 clones, 55% to 75% recorded once. The sample originates from a study of ipilimumab plus nivolumab after autologous stem cell transplantation. On the study more broadly: The myeloma cohort included high-risk transplant-naive patients and patients relapsing within 3 years of a first autologous transplant.

The CDR3 runs to 13 residues. Germline V gene data show CDR1 as SQVTM and CDR2 as ANQGSEA. V was pared by 5 bases and J by 2 bases, with 12 bases between. Specimen: PBMCs, collected in a trial of ipilimumab plus nivolumab as post-transplant consolidation. This TCR was sampled from a female donor with multiple myeloma. The chain is built from TRBV29-1 and TRBJ2-5, with D tentatively TRBD2 (5 bases). CDR3 in amino acids: CSVSGGSQETQYF. DNA of the CDR3: TGCAGCGTTAGCGGCGGTTCTCAAGAGACCCAGTACTTC.